This TCR beta chain was documented in a study of blood T cell repertoires in COVID-19. Overall study context: From T cells, B-cell-depleted T cells, or PBMCs came the material, which was cDNA or gDNA.

Trimming cost V 1 base and J 4 bases; bases outside gene matches: 15. CDR3 length: 21 residues. Germline lookup yields CDR1 SGHVS and CDR2 FQNEAQ. In the original analysis: Quantification of nucleated cells was approximated via reference gene primer amplification. This table comes from immunoSEQ multiplex PCR, and its TCRdb copy is limited to in-frame clones, with some not included. V and J calls and clone size follow that table, whereas D and trimming were derived from the DNA. Of approximately 500,000 clones in the sample, more than 75% were seen once. Sequenced sample: PBMCs or T cells enriched from blood (not recorded which). The TCR was taken from a woman aged 35 to 49 who had recovered from COVID-19. The chain employs TRBV7-8 and TRBJ2-2, with TRBD2 matching 13 bases. CDR3 bases: TGTGCCAGCAGCTTAGACGGACTAGCGGGAGTAACTATACAGAGCACCGGGGAGCTGTTTTTT. The encoded protein is CASSLDGLAGVTIQSTGELFF. The full variable domain, rest sourced from reference TRBV7-8 and TRBJ2-2, is GAGVSQSPRYKVAKRGQDVALRCDPISGHVSLFWYQQALGQGPEFLTYFQNEAQLDKSGLPSDRFFAERPEGSVSTLKIQRTQQEDSAVYLCASSLDGLAGVTIQSTGELFFGEGSRLTVL.